This T cell receptor beta chain derives from a study of cytomegalovirus exposure and HLA in healthy donors (TCRdb year 2017). Notes on the research overall: According to an earlier analysis of 587 of the donors, roughly 180 million T cells yielded 90 million to 140 million unique TCR beta sequences and about 300 Gb of sequence data. The T cell repertoires of under 700 subjects were profiled by immunosequencing and related to cytomegalovirus serostatus. Genome-wide SNP genotypes for about 65% of the roughly 670 donors were used in a later genetic analysis, which treated that subset as a discovery cohort. In the later analysis, no new phenotypic data were used to find candidate immune exposures; instead, reliance was placed on TCR beta sequences and their occurrence across donors. Every discovery cohort repertoire had been produced on one sequencing platform. Among around 400 genotyped donors of the cohort, an average of approximately 240,000 unique TCR beta nucleotide sequences was sequenced per donor, of which 15% to 20% were non-productive. The number of typed donors differed by locus: about 620-640 for A, B, C, DRB1 and DQB1; some 540 for DQA1; around 580 for DPA1; and around 450 for DPB1. Five DR-DQ haplotypes were handled as single units for association and clustering because linkage in the cohort was strong. An earlier analysis of 587 of the donors used high-throughput TCR beta sequencing to judge whether each TCR beta V gene segment behaved as functional or pseudogenic. A later analysis re-examined previously published TCR beta repertoires from 610 or so donors and added high-resolution HLA genotyping to investigate patterns of TCR occurrence. A separate validation cohort of roughly 110 different subjects was used in addition to the roughly 700-subject first cohort. High-throughput TCR immunosequencing, statistical association of individual TCRs with disease status, and machine learning were combined to predict cytomegalovirus infection status. Donor age, sex, ethnicity and CMV serostatus were collected together with the repertoire data. Approximately 330 gigabases of sequencing data and about 92 million unique TCR sequences made up an early release that covered several hundred HLA-typed donors. Class I and class II HLA loci were covered by the typing at four-digit resolution. The study aimed to test whether cataloging public T cell receptors could reveal signatures of past pathogen exposure. The genetic ancestry cluster associated with self-reported Caucasian donors included 70% to 85% of the roughly 400 genotyped donors.

The receptor library was made with the immunoSEQ multiplex PCR assay. The multiplex PCR relied on a mix of 60 forward primers for TCR Vbeta segments and 13 reverse primers for TCR Jbeta segments. The CDR3 region of rearranged TCR beta genes was amplified from genomic DNA with a multiplex PCR assay. Amplified TCR beta libraries were sequenced as 87-base-pair reads on the Illumina HiSeq System. In the source study's methods: A later analysis tallied roughly 80 million unique TCR beta chains across the approximately 670 repertoires, and approximately 12 million of those chains were shared by two or more donors. Raw reads were error-corrected and collapsed into unique sequences with a nearest-neighbor algorithm that merged closely related sequences to remove PCR and sequencing errors. CDR3 sequences were aligned to IMGT reference sequences to assign V, D and J gene segments. For a sequence to be retained, a match of at least six nucleotides was required to both a V gene segment and a J gene segment. A rearrangement was called productive if the CDR3 had no stop codons and remained in frame with V and J, and every other rearrangement was called non-productive. CDR3 was defined by IMGT convention, running from the second conserved V-encoded cysteine to the conserved J-encoded phenylalanine. Sequences without an unambiguous match to a single V gene segment were excluded from the earlier analysis of approximately 560 of the donors. An earlier analysis of several hundred of the donors called V segments functional above 56.7% productive rearrangements and segregating when the between-donor standard deviation exceeded 5%. A statistical classification framework was built to diagnose cytomegalovirus status from the catalog of TCR beta chain sequences. In a later analysis, TCR nucleotide sequences were compared against IMGT/GENE-DB human TR gene sequences so that V and J genes could be assigned. A later analysis assigned CDR3 sequences and most-parsimonious VDJ recombination scenarios with the TCRdist pipeline. A later analysis defined each TCR beta chain by its CDR3 amino acid sequence plus V-gene family, and excluded reads lacking a unique V-gene family. As a way to deal with suspected cross-contamination and a sequencing artifact, a later analysis dropped 450 to 600 nucleotide sequences that were highly shared and had low generation probability. A later analysis calculated a clonal expansion index for each public chain from normalized within-repertoire ranks of inferred template counts. In a later analysis, generation probabilities were computed with a VDJ recombination model fitted to out-of-frame rearrangements, and the resulting probabilities were checked against IGoR. A later analysis scored TCR-TCR, TCR-HLA and TCR-CMV co-occurrence with hypergeometric tests, applying a repertoire-size bias correction to TCR pairs. To estimate false discovery rates, a later analysis permuted the HLA or CMV assignments 20 times. In a later analysis, co-occurring TCRs were grouped using DBSCAN, and TCRdist sequence similarity was added for clustering within HLA-allele-positive subsets. Co-occurrence clustering excluded repertoires with fewer than 30,000 or more than 120,000 public chains, plus five with anomalous nucleotide sharing. In TCRdb, the immuneACCESS table is reduced to in-frame sequences with V and J assigned. These tables do not hold every clone; where another copy was compared, an unresolved V gene accounts for under half, and the others remain unexplained. V and J calls and clone size are those listed in that table; D and trimming were worked out from the DNA. The sample yields 150,000 to 200,000 clones; more than 65% were counted once. The top ten hold about 1.5% of the sample.

As concerns this clone: Which antigen it targets is not known. Base qualities are not at hand, and no much larger clone is one base apart.

Broad study findings and their caveats: According to a later analysis, most CMV-associated TCR beta chains appeared to be HLA-restricted, and the HLA associations seemed to be driven largely by CMV exposure. Compared with equally common non-associated chains, HLA-associated TCR beta chains in a later analysis were more clonally expanded and had lower generation probabilities. A total of 150 or so TCR beta chains were listed by the study as associated with cytomegalovirus. The authors suggested that the approach could potentially be generalized to other disease states and immunological phenotypes. This cohort had only TCR beta chains sequenced, and the lack of alpha or paired-chain data limited which features could be detected. Some IMGT-functional V segments, including TRBV6-2 and TRBV6-3, could not be distinguished by the 87-base-pair reads and were therefore excluded. In a later analysis, about 17,000 TCR beta sequences were associated with specific HLA alleles at a false discovery rate of 0.05. A cluster of highly shared sequence variants was judged likely to be a technical artifact of the sequencing pipeline. The earlier analysis of fewer than 750 of the donors excluded fewer than 20 rarely observed V segments, including chromosome 9 orphons, because counts were too low. In vitro tests confirmed that a few of the cytomegalovirus-associated TCR beta chains recognize cytomegalovirus antigens. Immune exposure information for the cohort was limited to CMV serostatus. Most TCR sequences were observed very rarely across donors, whereas some public TCRs were present in many individuals. In an earlier analysis of some 550 of the donors, most TCR beta V segments were observed in productive rearrangements about 90% or about 30% of the time, broadly matching IMGT annotations. Roughly uniform sequencing depth across donors was assumed in presence/absence analyses, although this assumption may not hold. A further reported finding was that TCR beta sequences accurately predicted the HLA-A and HLA-B alleles for most subjects in the first cohort. The classifier was reported to diagnose cytomegalovirus status with high specificity and sensitivity in both the original and validation cohorts. Because HLA typing was missing for some donors at each locus, association tests included only the typed subset. According to a later analysis, parvovirus B19, influenza, CMV and Epstein-Barr virus appeared linked to several top co-occurrence clusters. An association between a missense DCLRE1C variant and V-gene and J-gene trimming of TCR beta chains was found in a later genetic analysis and replicated in an independent cohort. When HLA alleles, especially DR and DQ, strongly co-occurred, attributing TCR associations to individual alleles was difficult. Linkage disequilibrium might explain the correlated functional status among segregating V segments, but an unknown experimental factor could not be excluded. In a later analysis, TCR association rates were found to vary across HLA loci, with the most associated TCRs seen for DRB1 alleles and the fewest for HLA-C alleles. According to a later genetic analysis, donors in an Asian-associated ancestry cluster had fewer N-insertions in productive TCRs than the approximately 610-donor mean.

Per the germline V gene, SGHRS is the CDR1 and YFSETQ is the CDR2. V is shortened by 4 bases, J by 0 bases, and the region joining them spans 11 bases. Reading from cysteine to phenylalanine, the CDR3 counts 15 amino acids. Only the CDR3 DNA stays, 45 bases, in frame from base 1. The cohort consisted of fewer than 700 healthy bone marrow donors. At the time of sampling, all cohort members were nominally healthy, though unrecorded immune exposures were likely present. The donor tested CMV seropositive, placing the donor among the roughly 300 seropositive members of the cohort. A peripheral blood sample was provided by each donor, and peripheral blood mononuclear cells were used for TCR beta sequencing. Genomic DNA was extracted from the blood cell samples with the Qiagen DNeasy Blood Extraction Kit.

The clonotype originates from a man aged 50-59 years in good health and CMV-seropositive. The sample was PBMCs. This chain is built from TRBV5-1 and TRBJ2-1; no D gene call is confident. CDR3 loop: CASSVSPSSYNEQFF. The DNA sequence is given as TGCGCCAGCAGCGTAAGCCCGAGCTCCTACAATGAGCAGTTCTTC. The variable domain in full, with residues beyond the CDR3 obtained from the reference TRBV5-1 and TRBJ2-1 genes, is KAGVTQTPRYLIKTRGQQVTLSCSPISGHRSVSWYQQTPGQGLQFLFEYFSETQRNKGNFPGRFSGRQFSNSRSEMNVSTLELGDSALYLCASSVSPSSYNEQFFGPGTRLTVL.